The 2 T cell receptor beta chains below come from one sample, sequenced in a study of regulatory T cells in long-lasting Graves disease. Time point reported: newly diagnosed GD, antithyroid drugs for less than 3 months. RNA isolated from PBMCs was used to make the TCR library. Construction of the TCR beta libraries employed iRepertoire HTBI primers in conjunction with Arm-PCR of CDR3 regions. TCRdb re-called the multiplex PCR reads through MiXCR, storing one row per CDR3 protein. Here the sample spans about 350,000 distinct CDR3 sequences, roughly 15% being singletons. These same records also appear under a second study, on T cells in Graves' hyperthyroidism and ophthalmopathy.

Sample: peripheral blood mononuclear cells (PBMCs), taken at new diagnosis, from a patient treated with antithyroid drugs. These receptors came from a woman younger than 35 with Graves disease.

There are many counts of this clonotype. This chain uses TRBV2 with TRBJ2-7, with 7 bases aligning to TRBD1. The CDR3 is made up of 14 amino acids. The germline V gene encodes CDR1 SNHLY and CDR2 FYNNEI. Unmatched junction bases numbered 2, after V lost 0 bases and J lost 3 bases. The CDR3 DNA follows: TGTGCCAGCAGTGAAGCCAGGGGGTACTACGAGCAGTACTTC. It encodes CASSEARGYYEQYF.

This clonotype was seen many times. This rearrangement joins TRBV7-9 to TRBJ1-1; D is unclear. Germline V gives CDR1 SEHNR, CDR2 FQNEAQ (reference sequence). This CDR3 spans 16 amino acids. V lost 1 base to trimming and J lost 0 bases, with 12 bases between them. The CDR3 DNA follows: TGTGCCAGCAGCTTAGTCGCAGGAAGAATGAACACTGAAGCTTTCTTT. This translates into CASSLVAGRMNTEAFF.